This T cell receptor (beta chain) came from a study of cytomegalovirus exposure and HLA in healthy donors. Losses at the gene ends were 4 bases for V and 2 bases for J; bases not matched to a gene: 6. The CDR3 is 15 residues long. Germline V gene sequence: CDR1 SEHNR, CDR2 FQNEAQ (reference sequence). Use of 60 Vbeta and 13 Jbeta primers characterized the PCR. Sequencing used immunoSEQ multiplex PCR; TCRdb keeps in-frame clones, though not all of them. The data show 150,000 or so clones, over 70% seen once. Note on this clone: Its antigen is currently unknown.

Findings and limits, study-wide: A link between a missense DCLRE1C variant and TCR beta V- and J-gene trimming emerged from a later analysis. Some TCR beta chains (around 180 of them) were listed as cytomegalovirus-associated.

The sequenced material came from PBMCs. The chain has TRBV7-9 and TRBJ1-2; 8 bases align to TRBD1. The source of this sequence is a woman between 45 and 60 years old in good health and CMV-seropositive. The CDR3 coding sequence is TGTGCCAGCAGCTCAACAGGGGGGTGGAACTATGGCTACACCTTC. Protein sequence: CASSSTGGWNYGYTF.